A single sample gave rise to the 21 T cell receptor beta chains below, sequenced in a study of CD8 T cells in Susac syndrome. The authors reverse transcribed about 0.5 to 1 ug RNA with random hexamers. TCRdb redid the calling of the immunoSEQ multiplex PCR reads with MiXCR, one entry per CDR3 protein. The table has about 300,000 distinct CDR3 sequences, 85% seen once. What was sequenced was CD8+ T cells from PBMCs. The receptors here all came from a human donor with multiple sclerosis.

Notes on this clonotype: Since no conserved phenylalanine or tryptophan closes the CDR3, a read error is the likely cause. V and J are TRBV7-3 and TRBJ2-7, with a tentative D call TRBD1 (6 bases). Trimming stripped 2 bases from V and 3 bases from J, with 23 bases between. Germline V lookup: CDR1 SGHTA, CDR2 FQGTGA. The CDR3 totals 18 residues. DNA of the CDR3: TGTGCCAGCAGCTTATTCGTAGGGGGATCGGGACCTCACTACGAGCAGTACCTC. Translating it yields CASSLFVGGSGPHYEQYL.

This clonotype was seen a single time. The chain recombines TRBV5-6 with TRBJ2-7; 7 bases are a match to TRBD2. With 1 base clipped from V and 4 bases from J, the junction kept 8 bases outside the gene matches. Looked up from germline, CDR1 is SGHDT and CDR2 is YYEEEE. This CDR3 region has 15 residues. CDR3 region: CASSLSIAGLYEQYF. DNA for the CDR3: TGTGCCAGCAGCTTGTCGATAGCGGGTCTATACGAGCAGTACTTC.

The genes are TRBV7-8 and TRBJ2-1; 11 bases match TRBD2. The CDR3 extends over 16 amino acids. CDR1 is SGHVS and CDR2 is FQNEAQ in the germline V gene. With V trimmed by 5 bases and J by 5 bases, 8 bases remained unmatched. The CDR3, as DNA: TGTGCCAGCAGCCCGGAGGGACTAGCGGAGCACAATGAGCAGTTCTTC. Its protein product is CASSPEGLAEHNEQFF.

The CDR3 DNA reads as TGTGCCAGCAGTTACGGCCTAGCGGGAGAATGGGATACGCAGTATTTT. This sequence encodes CASSYGLAGEWDTQYF. The chain combines TRBV6-5 with TRBJ2-3; 10 nucleotides line up with TRBD2. The CDR3 is 16 residues long. The germline CDR1 and CDR2 sequences are MNHEY and SVGAGI. The junction had 8 bases not matched to a gene; V was cut back by 2 bases and J by 6 bases.

The chain links TRBV30 to TRBJ2-3; TRBD2 agrees at 9 bases. CDR3 length: 18 residues. Germline V gene lookup returns CDR1 GTSNPN and CDR2 SVGIG (reference sequence). With 3 bases clipped from V and 3 bases from J, the junction kept 16 bases outside the gene matches. CDR3 loop: CAWSLGLAGSGGTDTQYF. DNA of the CDR3: TGTGCCTGGAGCTTAGGGCTAGCGGGAAGTGGAGGGACAGATACGCAGTATTTT.

V is TRBV20-1 and J is TRBJ1-5; TRBD1 matches 11 bases. This CDR3 is 16 amino acids long. CDR1 is DFQATT and CDR2 is SNEGSKA in the germline V gene (reference sequence). The trim removed 3 bases at V and 5 bases at J, leaving 9 bases unmatched. The CDR3: CSARADRGRTYQPQHF. The CDR3 DNA is TGCAGTGCTAGGGCGGACAGGGGGCGCACGTATCAGCCCCAGCATTTT.

The CDR3 coding sequence is TGTGCCAGCAGCTCAACCGGGCCCCCAAGCGCAGATACGCAGTATTTT. It yields the protein CASSSTGPPSADTQYF. The V call is TRBV27, the J call TRBJ2-3; no definite D call. This CDR3 region has 16 residues. Trimming stripped 6 bases from V and 4 bases from J, with 20 bases between. Germline CDR1 reads MNHEY; CDR2 reads SMNVEV (reference sequence).

This chain joins TRBV6-2 or TRBV6-3 and TRBJ2-1; D remains ambiguous. Trimming pared 6 bases from V and 2 bases from J, leaving 8 bases between. The CDR3 runs 13 residues. CDR1 is MNHEY, CDR2 SVGEGT, per germline. The CDR3 spells CASSQVAYNEQFF. The CDR3 DNA sequence: TGTGCCAGCAGCCAAGTAGCCTACAATGAGCAGTTCTTC.

The V and J genes are TRBV27 and TRBJ2-1; TRBD2 agrees at 7 bases. V shed 5 bases and J 4 bases; nucleotides not matched to a gene: 11. Looked up from germline, CDR1 is MNHEY and CDR2 is SMNVEV (reference sequence). The CDR3 contains 16 residues. The CDR3 DNA is TGTGCCAGCAGTCCCCGCCTAGCGGAGATATACAATGAGCAGTTCTTC. This codes for CASSPRLAEIYNEQFF.

The chain recombines TRBV6-5 with TRBJ1-2, with TRBD1 matching over 10 bases. Germline values: CDR1 MNHEY, CDR2 SVGAGI. Trimming cost V 6 bases and J 0 bases; bases outside gene matches: 13. The length of the CDR3 is 18 residues. The CDR3 DNA reads as TGTGCCAGCAGATTAATCGGGACAGGGGAGCCGGCTAACTATGGCTACACCTTC. Amino acid sequence: CASRLIGTGEPANYGYTF.

A remark on this clonotype: One junction end does not reproduce the germline sequence, and a read error may be involved. The chain carries TRBV5-6 and TRBJ2-5; possibly TRBD1 for D (5 bases). This CDR3 contains 15 residues. Germline V lookup: CDR1 SGHDT, CDR2 YYEEEE. CDR3 DNA: TGTGCCAGTAGCTTGGTCCCACAGGACCAAACGACCCAGTACTTC. As protein: CASSLVPQDQTTQYF.

In DNA, the CDR3 is TGTGCTAGTGGGGTGGACAGGGACACCGGGGTACTGTTTTTT. It codes for CASGVDRDTGVLFF. V usage is TRBV12-5 and J usage is TRBJ2-2; 8 bases agree with TRBD1. The CDR3 totals 14 residues. Germline V lookup: CDR1 LGHNT, CDR2 FRNRAP. V shed 6 bases and J 14 bases; nucleotides not matched to a gene: 14.

CDR3 DNA: TGTGCCAGCACCTTCACGGGGGCTAATCAGCCCCAGCATTTT. This gives the protein CASTFTGANQPQHF. The chain combines TRBV6-2 or TRBV6-3 with TRBJ1-5, with a tentative D call TRBD1 (6 bases). V lost 7 bases to trimming and J lost 4 bases, with 14 bases between them. CDR3 length: 14 residues. Germline-derived CDR1 and CDR2 are MNHEY and SVGEGT.

The chain has TRBV7-9 and TRBJ2-3; D uncertain. With 5 bases removed from V and 8 bases from J, the gap between germline ends came to 11 bases. Germline CDR1 and CDR2: SEHNR and FQNEAQ (reference sequence). The CDR3 has 12 residues. The CDR3 nucleotides are TGTGCCAGCAGCACAATCCGAGGTACGCAGTATTTT. Translation gives CASSTIRGTQYF.

This sequence joins TRBV2 and TRBJ2-1; the D gene is possibly TRBD2 (6 bases). Looked up from germline, CDR1 is SNHLY and CDR2 is FYNNEI. This CDR3 is 19 amino acids long. V was shortened by 3 bases and J by 3 bases, with 24 bases between the two germline ends. Here the CDR3 reads CASSEEGTWRREYYNEQFF. Written as DNA, the CDR3 is TGTGCCAGCAGTGAGGAGGGGACCTGGCGGAGGGAGTACTACAATGAGCAGTTCTTC.

CDR3 nucleotide sequence: TGTGCCAGCAGTCGCTCCGGGACAGCTATCTCTGGAAACACCATATATTTT. Translated, it gives CASSRSGTAISGNTIYF. This chain joins TRBV7-9 and TRBJ1-3; 7 bases agree with TRBD1. Germline V CDR1 and CDR2: SEHNR, FQNEAQ (reference sequence). This CDR3 contains 17 residues. V dropped 6 bases and J dropped 0; count of bases not matched to a gene: 11.

V is TRBV29-1 and J is TRBJ2-3, with D possibly being TRBD1 (6 bases). Germline assignment: CDR1 SQVTM and CDR2 ANQGSEA. Between the trimmed V and J ends, which lost 4 bases and 0 bases, there was a span of 11 bases. The CDR3 sequence is 14 residues long. As DNA, the CDR3 is TGCAGCGTTGCCGGGACAACTAGCACAGATACGCAGTATTTT. This translates into CSVAGTTSTDTQYF.

V gene TRBV28 combines with J gene TRBJ2-7, with 8 bases matching TRBD1. Germline V gene data show CDR1 as MDHEN and CDR2 as SYDVKM. This CDR3 is 18 amino acids long. The J segment lost 4 bases and the V segment lost 5 bases, leaving 19 bases of the junction unmatched. Here the CDR3 reads CASSIQTGTGASFYEQYF. CDR3 in DNA: TGTGCCAGCAGTATTCAGACCGGGACAGGAGCTTCTTTTTACGAGCAGTACTTC.

This clonotype appeared once. This sequence joins TRBV27 and TRBJ2-1; 7 nucleotides align to TRBD2. CDR3 length equals 13 residues. V shed 3 bases, J shed 9 bases, and the junction held 5 bases outside the gene matches. Germline lookup yields CDR1 MNHEY and CDR2 SMNVEV (reference sequence). The CDR3 nucleotides read TGTGCCAGCAGTTTCCTTTCTAGCGGTGAGCAGTTCTTC. This codes for CASSFLSSGEQFF.

A word on this clonotype: One end of the junction varies from germline; a read error may be responsible. The CDR3 bases are TGCAGCGCTACCGACGGGCTCACTGAGGCTTTCTTT. This translates into CSATDGLTEAFF. The V gene is TRBV29-1, the J gene TRBJ1-1; D ambiguous. The CDR3 runs to 12 residues. Per germline, CDR1 SQVTM and CDR2 ANQGSEA.

V usage is TRBV11-2 and J usage is TRBJ1-2; D might be TRBD1 (6 bases). The CDR3 runs to 14 residues. The germline CDR1 and CDR2 sequences are SGHAT and FQNNGV. V was cut by 4 bases and J by 2 bases, with 11 bases left in between. CDR3 nucleotides: TGTGCCAGCAGCTCACAGGGATCCAACTATGGCTACACCTTC. Protein product: CASSSQGSNYGYTF.